This T cell receptor beta chain was captured in a study of glioma-infiltrating T cells. J was trimmed by 5 bases and V by 3 bases; bases with no gene match: 8. Germline lookup yields CDR1 MNHEY and CDR2 SMNVEV (reference sequence). The CDR3 has 15 residues. This clonotype was observed many times. Antigen: not known. The iRepertoire nested amplicon-rescue multiplex PCR amplified TCR alpha and beta CDR3s from RNA. For one-step reverse transcription and amplification, about 85-400 ng of tissue mRNA or PBMC total RNA was used. TCRdb ran MiXCR on the multiplex PCR reads and lists one entry per CDR3 protein. The sample has approximately 100,000 distinct CDR3 sequences, less than 30% seen once. Study-wide results and caveats: Above-expected tissue-blood divergence occurred in all gliomas, most in low-grade ones.

Sequenced: glioma tissue, nonneoplastic brain tissue, or PBMCs (not recorded which). This receptor was taken from a human donor with low-grade glioma or glioblastoma, undergoing nonglioma brain surgery, or in good health (not recorded which). The gene calls are TRBV27 and TRBJ1-1, with 8 nucleotides matching TRBD1. CDR3 amino acids: CASSFLRGRGTEAFF. The CDR3, as DNA: TGTGCCAGCAGTTTCCTCAGGGGGCGCGGAACTGAAGCTTTCTTT.